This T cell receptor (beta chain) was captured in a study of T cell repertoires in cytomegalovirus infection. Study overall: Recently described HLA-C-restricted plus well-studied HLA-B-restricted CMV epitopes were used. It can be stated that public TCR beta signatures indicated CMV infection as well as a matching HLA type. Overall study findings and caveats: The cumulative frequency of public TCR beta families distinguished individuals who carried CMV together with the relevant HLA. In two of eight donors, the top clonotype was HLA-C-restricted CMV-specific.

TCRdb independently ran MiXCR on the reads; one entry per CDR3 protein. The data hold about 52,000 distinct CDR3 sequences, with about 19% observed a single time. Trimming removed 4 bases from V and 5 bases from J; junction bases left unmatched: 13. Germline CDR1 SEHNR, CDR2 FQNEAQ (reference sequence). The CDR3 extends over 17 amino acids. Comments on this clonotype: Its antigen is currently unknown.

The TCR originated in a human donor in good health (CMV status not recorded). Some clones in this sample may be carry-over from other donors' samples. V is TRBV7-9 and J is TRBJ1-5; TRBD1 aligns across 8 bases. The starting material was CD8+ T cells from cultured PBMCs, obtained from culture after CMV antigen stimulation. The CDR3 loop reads CASSSTATGAVYQPQHF. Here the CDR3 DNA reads TGTGCCAGCAGCTCCACCGCGACAGGGGCGGTATATCAGCCCCAGCATTTT. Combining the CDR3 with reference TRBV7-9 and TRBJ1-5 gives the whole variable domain DTGVSQNPRHKITKRGQNVTFRCDPISEHNRLYWYRQTLGQGPEFLTYFQNEAQLEKSRLLSDRFSAERPKGSFSTLEIQRTEQGDSAMYLCASSSTATGAVYQPQHFGDGTRLSIL.